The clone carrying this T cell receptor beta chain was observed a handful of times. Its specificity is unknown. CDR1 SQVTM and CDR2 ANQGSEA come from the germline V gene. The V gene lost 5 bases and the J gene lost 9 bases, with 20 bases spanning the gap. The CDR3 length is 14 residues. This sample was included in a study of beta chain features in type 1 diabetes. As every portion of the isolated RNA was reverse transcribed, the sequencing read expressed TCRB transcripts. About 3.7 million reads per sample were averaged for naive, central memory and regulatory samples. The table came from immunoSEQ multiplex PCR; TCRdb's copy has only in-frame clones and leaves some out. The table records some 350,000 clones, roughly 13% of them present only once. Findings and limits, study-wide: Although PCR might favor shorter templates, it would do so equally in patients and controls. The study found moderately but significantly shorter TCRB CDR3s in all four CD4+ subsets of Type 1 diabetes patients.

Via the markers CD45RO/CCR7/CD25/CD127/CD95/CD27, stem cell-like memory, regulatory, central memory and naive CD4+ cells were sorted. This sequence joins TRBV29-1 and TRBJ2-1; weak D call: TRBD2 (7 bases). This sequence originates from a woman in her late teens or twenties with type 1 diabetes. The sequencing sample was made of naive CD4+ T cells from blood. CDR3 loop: CSVPWGRGGGEQFF. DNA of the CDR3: TGCAGCGTTCCTTGGGGTAGGGGAGGGGGTGAGCAGTTCTTC.